The 10 T cell receptor beta chains below come from one sample, sequenced in a study of T cells after yellow fever vaccination. TCRdb itself ran the 5' RACE reads through MiXCR, one entry per CDR3 protein. The sample yields 620,000 or so distinct CDR3 sequences, about a sixth seen once. The starting material was PBMCs, obtained 4 to 6 days after the first yellow fever vaccination. The receptors derive from a man in his late teens or twenties who received the YFV17D yellow fever vaccine.

The chain links TRBV27 to TRBJ2-1, with 8 bases fitting TRBD2. The CDR3 extends over 15 amino acids. Germline V gene lookup returns CDR1 MNHEY and CDR2 SMNVEV (reference sequence). The V gene end was trimmed by 6 bases and the J gene end by 7 bases; junction bases not matched to a gene: 11. The CDR3 DNA reads as TGTGCCAGCAGCCTATCACGGGGGGGCATTAATGAGCAGTTCTTC. Amino acids: CASSLSRGGINEQFF.

This clonotype appeared a few times. V gene TRBV4-3 combines with J gene TRBJ2-7; possibly TRBD1 for D (5 bases). V gave up 0 bases and J gave up 3 bases, with 9 bases separating them. Germline assignment: CDR1 LGHNA and CDR2 YSLEER. The CDR3 covers 14 residues. The CDR3 DNA reads TGCGCCAGCAGCCAAGAGTTAAGGGGCTACGAGCAGTACTTC. Translated: CASSQELRGYEQYF.

This clonotype was counted many times. V gene TRBV6-5 combines with J gene TRBJ2-7; 7 positions match TRBD2. The CDR3 consists of 15 residues. The J segment lost 1 base and the V segment lost 0 bases, leaving 3 bases of the junction unmatched. Per the germline V gene, CDR1 is MNHEY and CDR2 is SVGAGI. The CDR3 sequence: CASSYSWGGSYEQYF. The DNA for the CDR3 is TGTGCCAGCAGTTACTCATGGGGAGGGTCCTACGAGCAGTACTTC.

This clonotype was recorded at least ten times. The chain couples TRBV7-9 to TRBJ2-1; perhaps TRBD2 as D (6 bases). Germline-derived CDR1 and CDR2 are SEHNR and FQNEAQ (reference sequence). Deletions cut 4 bases from V and 9 bases from J, with 10 bases between. This CDR3 is built from 12 residues. The CDR3 DNA reads as TGTGCCAGCAGCTGGTCGGGACTTGAGCAGTTCTTC. The encoded protein is CASSWSGLEQFF.

This chain joins TRBV30 and TRBJ1-6; D uncertain. This CDR3 spans 11 amino acids. CDR1 and CDR2 (germline): GTSNPN, SVGIG (reference sequence). Trimming removed 4 bases from V and 9 bases from J, with 7 bases in between. Written as DNA, the CDR3 is TGTGCCTGGACGCGGGGTTCACCCCTCCACTTT. This translates into CAWTRGSPLHF.

The rearrangement links TRBV10-3 to TRBJ2-2; 10 bases align to TRBD1. The germline V gene has CDR1 ENHRY and CDR2 SYGVKD. This CDR3 spans 18 amino acids. V dropped 10 bases and J dropped 1; count of bases not matched to a gene: 15. In DNA, the CDR3 is TGTGCCACGAAAGGGGACAGGGGACACCACCTGAACACCGGGGAGCTGTTTTTT. Translating gives CATKGDRGHHLNTGELFF.

Ten or more counts support this clonotype. The chain recombines TRBV12-3 or TRBV12-4 with TRBJ1-1, with TRBD1 as a possible D gene (5 bases). The CDR3 is made up of 14 amino acids. The germline V and J ends were trimmed by 6 bases and 3 bases, with 14 bases remaining between them. In DNA form, the CDR3 reads TGTGCCAGCAGCCCCGGCCAGGGCCACACTGAAGCTTTCTTT. It is translated as CASSPGQGHTEAFF.

The CDR3 loop reads CASSWGTGAYEQYV. In DNA form, the CDR3 reads TGTGCCAGCAGCTGGGGGACAGGGGCCTACGAGCAGTACGTC. The V gene is TRBV5-6, the J gene TRBJ2-7, with 10 bases identical to TRBD1. CDR1 is SGHDT and CDR2 is YYEEEE in the germline V gene. The V segment lost 3 bases and the J segment 2 bases; nucleotides outside the gene matches: 2. This CDR3 spans 14 amino acids.

V usage is TRBV6-1 and J usage is TRBJ2-5; the D gene is possibly TRBD1 (5 bases). Deletions cut 5 bases from V and 4 bases from J, with 20 bases between. The CDR3 covers 16 residues. In germline, CDR1 is MNHNS, CDR2 SASEGT. In DNA, the CDR3 is TGTGCCAGCAGTCTCCATCGTCAGGGTTTAAGAGAGACCCAGTACTTC. Translating gives CASSLHRQGLRETQYF.

This clonotype was observed at least ten times. The chain employs TRBV20-1 and TRBJ2-1, with D perhaps being TRBD1 or TRBD2 (10 bases each). Germline CDR1 reads DFQATT; CDR2 reads SNEGSKA (reference sequence). V lost 2 bases and J 5 bases, leaving 25 bases between the germline ends. The CDR3 covers 18 residues. The CDR3 DNA sequence: TGCAGTGCTAGACCGGGACAGGGGTGGACTAGCGGAAACAATGAGCAGTTCTTC. As protein: CSARPGQGWTSGNNEQFF.